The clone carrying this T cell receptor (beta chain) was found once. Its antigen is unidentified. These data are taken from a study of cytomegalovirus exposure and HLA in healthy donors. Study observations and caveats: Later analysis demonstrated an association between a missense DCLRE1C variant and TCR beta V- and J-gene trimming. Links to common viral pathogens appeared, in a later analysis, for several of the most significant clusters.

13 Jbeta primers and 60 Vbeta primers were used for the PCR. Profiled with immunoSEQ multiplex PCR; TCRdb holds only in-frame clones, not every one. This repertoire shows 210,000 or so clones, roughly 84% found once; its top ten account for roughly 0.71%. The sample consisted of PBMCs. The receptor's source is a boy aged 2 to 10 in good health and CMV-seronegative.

CDR3 in DNA: TGTGCCAGCAGTTTAAGAGGGGGACGACCCTACGAGCAGTACTTC. This sequence encodes CASSLRGGRPYEQYF. The rearrangement joins TRBV28 to TRBJ2-7, with D perhaps matching TRBD1 (6 bases). V was trimmed by 2 bases and J by 2 bases, leaving 13 bases between them. The CDR3 contains 15 residues. Germline CDR1 reads MDHEN; CDR2 reads SYDVKM.